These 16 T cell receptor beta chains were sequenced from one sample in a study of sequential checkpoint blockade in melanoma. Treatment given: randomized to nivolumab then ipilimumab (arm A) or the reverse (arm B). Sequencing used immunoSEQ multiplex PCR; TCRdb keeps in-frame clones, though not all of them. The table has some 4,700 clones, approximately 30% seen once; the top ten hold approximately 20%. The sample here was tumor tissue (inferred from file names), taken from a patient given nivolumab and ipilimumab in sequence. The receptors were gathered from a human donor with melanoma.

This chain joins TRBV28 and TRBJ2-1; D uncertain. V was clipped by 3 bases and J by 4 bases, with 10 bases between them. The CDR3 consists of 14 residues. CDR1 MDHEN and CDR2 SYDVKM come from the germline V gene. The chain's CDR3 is CASSLIGAYNEQFF. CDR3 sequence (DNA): TGTGCCAGCAGTTTGATCGGAGCTTACAATGAGCAGTTCTTC.

CDR3 loop: CASSPPSGTPYEQYF. The CDR3 DNA reads as TGTGCCAGCTCACCACCATCAGGGACCCCCTACGAGCAGTACTTC. This chain links TRBV18 with TRBJ2-7; TRBD1 or TRBD2 may be the D gene (5 bases each). CDR1 and CDR2 from the germline V gene are KGHSH and LQKENI. V gave up 0 bases and J gave up 2 bases, with 11 bases separating them. This CDR3 contains 15 residues.

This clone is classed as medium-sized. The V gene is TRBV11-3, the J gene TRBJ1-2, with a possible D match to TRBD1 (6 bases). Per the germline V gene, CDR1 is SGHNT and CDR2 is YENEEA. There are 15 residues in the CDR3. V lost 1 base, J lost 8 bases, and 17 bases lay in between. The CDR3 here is CASSLGIAGVYGYTF. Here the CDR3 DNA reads TGTGCCAGCAGCTTAGGAATAGCAGGGGTGTACGGCTACACCTTC. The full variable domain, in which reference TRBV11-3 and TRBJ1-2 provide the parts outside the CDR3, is EAGVVQSPRYKIIEKKQPVAFWCNPISGHNTLYWYLQNLGQGPELLIRYENEEAVDDSQLPKDRFSAERLKGVDSTLKIQPAELGDSAVYLCASSLGIAGVYGYTFGSGTRLTVV.

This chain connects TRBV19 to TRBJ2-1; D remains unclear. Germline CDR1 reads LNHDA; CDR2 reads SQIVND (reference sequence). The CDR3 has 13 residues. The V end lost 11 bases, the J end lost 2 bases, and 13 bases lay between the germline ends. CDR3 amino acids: CAYKWITYNEQFF. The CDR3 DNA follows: TGTGCCTATAAATGGATTACCTACAATGAGCAGTTCTTC. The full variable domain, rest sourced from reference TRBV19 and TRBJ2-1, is DGGITQSPKYLFRKEGQNVTLSCEQNLNHDAMYWYRQDPGQGLRLIYYSQIVNDFQKGDIAEGYSVSREKKESFPLTVTSAQKNPTAFYLCAYKWITYNEQFFGPGTRLTVL.

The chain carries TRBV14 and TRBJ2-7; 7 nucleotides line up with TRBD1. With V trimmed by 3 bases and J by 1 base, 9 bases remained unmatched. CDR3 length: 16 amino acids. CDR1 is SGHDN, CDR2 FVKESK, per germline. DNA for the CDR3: TGTGCCAGCAGCCAGGCTCTAGGGGGCGCTTCCTACGAGCAGTACTTC. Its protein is CASSQALGGASYEQYF. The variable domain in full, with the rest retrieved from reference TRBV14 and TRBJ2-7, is EAGVTQFPSHSVIEKGQTVTLRCDPISGHDNLYWYRRVMGKEIKFLLHFVKESKQDESGMPNNRFLAERTGGTYSTLKVQPAELEDSGVYFCASSQALGGASYEQYFGPGTRLTVT.

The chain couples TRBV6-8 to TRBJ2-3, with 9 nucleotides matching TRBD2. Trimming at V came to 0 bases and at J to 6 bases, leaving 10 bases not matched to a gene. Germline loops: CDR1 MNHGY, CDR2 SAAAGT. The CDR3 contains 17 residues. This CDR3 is CASSYSKTAGGGDTQYF. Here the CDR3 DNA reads TGTGCCAGCAGTTACTCGAAGACAGCGGGAGGCGGGGATACGCAGTATTTT.

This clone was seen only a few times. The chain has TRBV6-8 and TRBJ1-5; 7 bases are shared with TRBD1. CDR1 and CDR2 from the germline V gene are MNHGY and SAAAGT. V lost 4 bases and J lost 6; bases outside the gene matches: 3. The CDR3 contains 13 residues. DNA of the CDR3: TGTGCCAGCAGTTCCAGGGGGAGTCAGCCCCAGCATTTT. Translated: CASSSRGSQPQHF.

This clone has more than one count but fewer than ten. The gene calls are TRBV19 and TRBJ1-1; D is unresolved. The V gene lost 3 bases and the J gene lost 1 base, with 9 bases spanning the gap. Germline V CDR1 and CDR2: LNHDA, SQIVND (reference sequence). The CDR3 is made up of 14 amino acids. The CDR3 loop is CASSISVQNTEAFF. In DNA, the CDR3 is TGTGCCAGTAGTATTTCCGTTCAGAACACTGAAGCTTTCTTT. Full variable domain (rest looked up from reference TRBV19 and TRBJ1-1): DGGITQSPKYLFRKEGQNVTLSCEQNLNHDAMYWYRQDPGQGLRLIYYSQIVNDFQKGDIAEGYSVSREKKESFPLTVTSAQKNPTAFYLCASSISVQNTEAFFGQGTRLTVV.

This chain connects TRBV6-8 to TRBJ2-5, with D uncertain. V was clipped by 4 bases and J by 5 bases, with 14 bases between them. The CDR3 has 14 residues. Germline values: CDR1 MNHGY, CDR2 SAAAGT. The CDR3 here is CASSSSGWKETQYF. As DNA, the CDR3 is TGTGCCAGCAGTTCAAGTGGATGGAAGGAGACCCAGTACTTC.

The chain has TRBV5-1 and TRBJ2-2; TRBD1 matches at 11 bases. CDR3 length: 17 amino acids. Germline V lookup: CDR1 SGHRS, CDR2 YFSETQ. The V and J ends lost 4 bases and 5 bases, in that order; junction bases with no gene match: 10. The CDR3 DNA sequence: TGCGCCAGCAGCCCCACAGGACAGGGGGCAGTAACCGGGGAGCTGTTTTTT. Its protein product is CASSPTGQGAVTGELFF.

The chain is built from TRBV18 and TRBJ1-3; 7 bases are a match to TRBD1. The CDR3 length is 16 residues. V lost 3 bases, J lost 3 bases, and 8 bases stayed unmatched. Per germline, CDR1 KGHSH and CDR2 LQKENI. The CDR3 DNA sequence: TGTGCCAGCTCACCCGGAGGGGGCGCGGTTGGAAACACCATATATTTT. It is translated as CASSPGGGAVGNTIYF.

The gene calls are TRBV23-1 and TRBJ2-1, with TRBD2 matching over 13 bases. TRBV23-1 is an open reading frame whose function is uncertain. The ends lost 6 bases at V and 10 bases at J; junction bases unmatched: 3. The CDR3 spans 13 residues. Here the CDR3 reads CASSKGLAGEQFF. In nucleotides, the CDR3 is TGCGCCAGCAGCAAGGGACTAGCGGGGGAGCAGTTCTTC.

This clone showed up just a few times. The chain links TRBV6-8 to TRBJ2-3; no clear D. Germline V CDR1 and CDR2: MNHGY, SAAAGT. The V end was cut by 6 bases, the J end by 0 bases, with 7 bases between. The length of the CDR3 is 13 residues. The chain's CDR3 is CASRTYSTDTQYF. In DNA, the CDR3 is TGTGCCAGCAGAACGTATAGCACAGATACGCAGTATTTT.

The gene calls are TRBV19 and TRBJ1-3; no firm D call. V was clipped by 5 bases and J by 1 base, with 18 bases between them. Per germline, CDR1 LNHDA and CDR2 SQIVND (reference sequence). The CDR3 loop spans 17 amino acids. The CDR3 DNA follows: TGTGCCAGTAGTCTTAGCGGCGGCGGCAGGTCTGGAAACACCATATATTTT. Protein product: CASSLSGGGRSGNTIYF.

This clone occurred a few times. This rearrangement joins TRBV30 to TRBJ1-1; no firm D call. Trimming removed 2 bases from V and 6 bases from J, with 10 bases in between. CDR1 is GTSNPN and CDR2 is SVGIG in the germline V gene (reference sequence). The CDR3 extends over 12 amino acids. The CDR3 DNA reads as TGTGCCTGGAGTTTTGAGGAACCTGAAGCTTTCTTT. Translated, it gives CAWSFEEPEAFF.

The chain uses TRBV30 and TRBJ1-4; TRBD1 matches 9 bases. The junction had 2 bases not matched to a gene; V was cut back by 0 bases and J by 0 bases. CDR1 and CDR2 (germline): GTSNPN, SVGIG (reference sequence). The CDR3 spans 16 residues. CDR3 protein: CAWSVRQGATNEKLFF. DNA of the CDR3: TGTGCCTGGAGTGTGAGACAGGGGGCAACTAATGAAAAACTGTTTTTT. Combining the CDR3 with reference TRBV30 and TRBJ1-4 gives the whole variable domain SQTIHQWPATLVQPVGSPLSLECTVEGTSNPNLYWYRQAAGRGLQLLFYSVGIGQISSEVPQNLSASRPQDRQFILSSKKLLLSDSGFYLCAWSVRQGATNEKLFFGSGTQLSVL.